These 17 T cell receptor beta chains were sequenced from one sample in a study of T cell clonality in common variable immunodeficiency. Clones were read by immunoSEQ multiplex PCR, and TCRdb kept only the in-frame ones, dropping some. The profile covers more than 35,000 clones, none occurring a single time. Sequenced: peripheral blood mononuclear cells. These receptors all come from a person between 18 and 75 years old in good health.

This clone has a count of ten or more. The read stops 3 residues short of the end of the CDR3; the missing end is completed from the germline J gene. The chain uses TRBV23-1 and TRBJ1-1, with 8 bases fitting TRBD1. TRBV23-1 is reported as an ORF; its role is uncertain. With 5 bases clipped from V and 2 bases from J, the junction kept 13 bases outside the gene matches. The CDR3 is 17 residues long. CDR3 DNA (partial): TGCGCCAGCAGTAAACCAGTCAGCGACAGGGGAAACACTGAA. Translated: CASSKPVSDRGNTE. The CDR3 in its entirety is CASSKPVSDRGNTEAFF.

In this sample, this clone turned up many times. With the read ending 3 residues before the CDR3 end, the germline J gene is used to fill in that end. The chain joins TRBV7-2 to TRBJ1-1, with 7 bases identical to TRBD1. The CDR3 runs 14 residues. Trimming cost V 5 bases and J 0 bases; bases outside gene matches: 3. Germline V gives CDR1 SGHTA, CDR2 FQGNSA. The DNA read from the CDR3 is TGTGCCAGCAGCCTGGGACAGCTGAACACTGAA. Amino acid sequence: CASSLGQLNTE. The entire CDR3 sequence reads CASSLGQLNTEAFF.

This clone was observed at least ten times. The read comes to an end 3 residues before the CDR3 does, leaving the germline J gene to fill in the end. The rearrangement links TRBV12-3 or TRBV12-4 to TRBJ2-2; 7 positions agree with TRBD1. This CDR3 contains 14 residues. J was trimmed by 7 bases and V by 3 bases; bases with no gene match: 5. The CDR3 loop is CASSFWAGGGELFF. The CDR3 bases that were read are TGTGCCAGCAGTTTCTGGGCAGGGGGCGGGGAG.

There are many counts of this clone. The CDR3 end falls 3 residues outside the read, so it is completed with the germline J gene. The rearrangement uses TRBV30 and TRBJ1-1, with D possibly TRBD1 on 6 matching bases. Trimming took off 3 bases at V and 5 bases at J, with 10 bases between the two ends. Germline V CDR1 and CDR2: GTSNPN, SVGIG (reference sequence). CDR3 length: 12 amino acids. The DNA read from the CDR3 is TGTGCCTGGAGCTGGCAGGGGACTGAA. It specifies CAWSWQGTE. The entire CDR3 is CAWSWQGTEAFF.

This clone was counted many times. The sequenced fragment ends 3 residues before the CDR3 boundary, so the rest is inferred from the germline J gene. This sequence joins TRBV20-1 and TRBJ1-6; possibly TRBD1 for D (6 bases). The CDR3 spans 15 residues. The V gene lost 5 bases and the J gene lost 9 bases, with 20 bases spanning the gap. Germline CDR1 DFQATT, CDR2 SNEGSKA (reference sequence). CDR3 amino acids: CSASPWGGVSSPLHF. CDR3 DNA (partial): TGCAGTGCTTCTCCGTGGGGGGGCGTATCTTCACCC.

This clone has ten or more counts. The CDR3 is cut off 3 residues early in the read; its end comes from the germline J gene. This sequence joins TRBV7-2 and TRBJ2-3; D remains ambiguous. With 2 bases removed from V and 4 bases from J, the gap between germline ends came to 13 bases. The CDR3 has 15 residues. The germline CDR1 and CDR2 sequences are SGHTA and FQGNSA. The CDR3 DNA, read in part, is TGTGCCAGCAGCTTAAGGGCCTCCCGGTCAGATACG. Amino acid sequence: CASSLRASRSDT. The entire CDR3 protein is CASSLRASRSDTQYF.

A remark on this clone: From the germline J gene comes the end of the CDR3, since the read stops 3 residues before it. The chain is built from TRBV2 and TRBJ1-5, with TRBD1 identical over 11 bases. The CDR3 length is 15 residues. Germline V lookup: CDR1 SNHLY, CDR2 FYNNEI. With 1 base clipped from V and 6 bases from J, the junction kept 2 bases outside the gene matches. CDR3 DNA, as far as it was read: TGTGCCAGCAGTGAAGGGACAGGGGGCTCTCAGCCC. This encodes CASSEGTGGSQP. The whole CDR3 is CASSEGTGGSQPQHF.

This clone was picked up many times. The sequenced fragment ends 3 residues before the CDR3 boundary, so the rest is inferred from the germline J gene. The chain links TRBV5-4 to TRBJ1-4; TRBD1 is a possible D gene (6 bases). CDR3 length: 14 amino acids. Trimming took 1 base from V and 6 from J, leaving 10 bases between them. In germline, CDR1 is SGHNT, CDR2 YYREEE (reference sequence). CDR3 bases read: TGTGCCAGCAGCTTGACAGGGCCGGATGAAAAA. Translating it yields CASSLTGPDEK. The whole CDR3 protein reads CASSLTGPDEKLFF.

This clone showed up many times. An end of the junction differs from the germline gene, which may be a read error. CDR3 in amino acids: CASSERTGRNAEAFF. The part of the CDR3 DNA that was read is TGTGCCAGCAGTGAAAGGACAGGGAGGAACGCTGAA. The chain has TRBV6-1 and TRBJ1-1; 8 bases align to TRBD1. The read halts 3 residues ahead of the CDR3 end, with the missing end drawn from the germline J gene. The CDR3 spans 15 residues. Germline CDR1 MNHNS, CDR2 SASEGT.

This clone was observed a handful of times. The read terminates 3 residues before the CDR3 end, so the remaining end is supplied by the germline J gene. The V and J genes are TRBV18 and TRBJ1-2, with 10 bases lining up with TRBD1. This CDR3 is built from 16 residues. The germline V gene has CDR1 KGHSH and CDR2 LQKENI. The part of the CDR3 DNA that was read is TGTGCCAGCTCACCACTTTCTGGGACAGGGGTGTACGAC. Protein product: CASSPLSGTGVYD. In full, the CDR3 is CASSPLSGTGVYDYTF.

This clone has a count of ten or more. With the read ending 3 residues before the CDR3 end, the germline J gene is used to fill in that end. The chain employs TRBV27 and TRBJ2-7; 8 positions agree with TRBD1. V lost 4 bases to trimming and J lost 3 bases; unmatched junction nucleotides: 11. The germline V gene encodes CDR1 MNHEY and CDR2 SMNVEV (reference sequence). The CDR3 is made up of 16 amino acids. The covered CDR3 bases are TGTGCCAGCAGTTCAGACAGGGGCTTTTCCCTCTACGAG. Amino acids: CASSSDRGFSLYE. The entire CDR3 sequence reads CASSSDRGFSLYEQYF.

This clone showed up just a few times. The observed sequence ends 3 residues before the CDR3 terminus, with the missing tail filled in from the germline J gene. The chain uses TRBV7-2 and TRBJ1-2; the D gene is possibly TRBD1 (5 bases). This CDR3 region has 15 residues. Germline values: CDR1 SGHTA, CDR2 FQGNSA. CDR3 bases read: TGTGCCAGCAGCGTTGGGACTAGCGGTTCCTACGAC. This sequence encodes CASSVGTSGSYD. In full, the CDR3 is CASSVGTSGSYDYTF.

This clone was detected ten times or more. The read falls 3 residues short of the CDR3 end, and the missing part is taken from the germline J gene. The chain links TRBV5-1 to TRBJ1-1; D might be TRBD1 (5 bases). CDR1 and CDR2 from the germline V gene are SGHRS and YFSETQ. CDR3 length: 15 amino acids. V was cut by 2 bases and J by 5 bases, with 16 bases left in between. CDR3 DNA, as far as it was read: TGCGCCAGCAGCTTACCAGGCGGGGGAAAGACTGAA. Translated: CASSLPGGGKTE. In full, the CDR3 reads CASSLPGGGKTEAFF.

This clone was recorded many times. The read ends 3 residues shy of where the CDR3 ends; the end is completed using the germline J gene. V and J are TRBV11-2 and TRBJ2-1, with D unclear. V lost 1 base to trimming and J lost 9 bases, with 13 bases between them. The CDR3 is made up of 14 amino acids. Germline CDR1 and CDR2: SGHAT and FQNNGV. CDR3 in amino acids: CASSLVQAQAEQFF. The DNA read from the CDR3 is TGTGCCAGCAGCTTAGTGCAGGCTCAGGCTGAG.

Regarding this clone: Read coverage stops 3 residues before the CDR3 terminus; the germline J gene supplies the remainder. The rearrangement uses TRBV18 and TRBJ1-2, with D tentatively TRBD1 (6 bases). This CDR3 is 15 amino acids long. CDR1 is KGHSH, CDR2 LQKENI, per germline. CDR3 protein: CASSPGAQETYDYTF. Partial CDR3 DNA: TGTGCCAGCTCACCGGGGGCGCAGGAGACCTACGAC.

This clone was recorded at least ten times. The missing CDR3 end, 3 residues past where the read stops, is filled in from the germline J gene. The gene calls are TRBV20-1 and TRBJ1-1, with 8 bases identical to TRBD1. Germline V gene data show CDR1 as DFQATT and CDR2 as SNEGSKA (reference sequence). The CDR3 is made up of 15 amino acids. The CDR3 DNA, read in part, is TGCAGTGCTAGAGATCGGGTGACAGGGGTGCTCGGC. As protein: CSARDRVTGVLG. The entire CDR3 sequence reads CSARDRVTGVLGAFF.

At least ten counts were recorded for this clone. The read gets to within 3 residues of the CDR3 end, and the germline J gene fills in the rest. This chain uses TRBV5-4 with TRBJ2-2; no definite D call. The CDR3 sequence is 15 residues long. V was shortened by 0 bases and J by 1 base, with 7 bases between the two germline ends. In germline, CDR1 is SGHNT, CDR2 YYREEE (reference sequence). The CDR3 DNA, read in part, is TGTGCCAGCAGCTTGGACTACCTGAACACCGGGGAG. Amino acid sequence: CASSLDYLNTGE. The CDR3 in its entirety is CASSLDYLNTGELFF.